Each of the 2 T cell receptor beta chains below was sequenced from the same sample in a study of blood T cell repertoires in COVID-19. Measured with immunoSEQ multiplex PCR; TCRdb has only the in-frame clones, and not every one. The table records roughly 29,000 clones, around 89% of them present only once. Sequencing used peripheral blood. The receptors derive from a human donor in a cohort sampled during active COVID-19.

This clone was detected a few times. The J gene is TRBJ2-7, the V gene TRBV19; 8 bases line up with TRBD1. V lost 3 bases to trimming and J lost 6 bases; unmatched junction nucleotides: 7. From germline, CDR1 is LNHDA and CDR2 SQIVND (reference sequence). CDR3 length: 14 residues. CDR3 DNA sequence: TGTGCCAGTAGTATGGGGACAGGTTACAGCGAGCAGTACTTC. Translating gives CASSMGTGYSEQYF.

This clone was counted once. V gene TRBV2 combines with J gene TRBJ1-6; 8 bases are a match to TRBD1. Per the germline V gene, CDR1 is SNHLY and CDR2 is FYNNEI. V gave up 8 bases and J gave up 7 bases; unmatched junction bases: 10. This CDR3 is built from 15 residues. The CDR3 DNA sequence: TGTGCCAGCTCAGAGCAGGGGGCAAGGAATTCACCCCTCCACTTT. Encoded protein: CASSEQGARNSPLHF.